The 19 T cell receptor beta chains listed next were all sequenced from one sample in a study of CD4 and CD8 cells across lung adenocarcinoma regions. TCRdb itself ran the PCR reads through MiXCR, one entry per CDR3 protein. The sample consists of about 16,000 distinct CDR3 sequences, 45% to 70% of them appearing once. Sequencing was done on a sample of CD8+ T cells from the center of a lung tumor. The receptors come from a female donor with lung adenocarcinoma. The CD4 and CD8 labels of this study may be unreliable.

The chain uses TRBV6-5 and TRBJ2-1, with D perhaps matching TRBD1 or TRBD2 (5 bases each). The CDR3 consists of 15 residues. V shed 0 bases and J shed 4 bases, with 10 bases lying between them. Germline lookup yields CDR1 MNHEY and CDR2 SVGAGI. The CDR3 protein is CASSYSGPVYNEQFF. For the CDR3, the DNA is TGTGCCAGCAGTTACTCGGGACCCGTGTACAATGAGCAGTTCTTC.

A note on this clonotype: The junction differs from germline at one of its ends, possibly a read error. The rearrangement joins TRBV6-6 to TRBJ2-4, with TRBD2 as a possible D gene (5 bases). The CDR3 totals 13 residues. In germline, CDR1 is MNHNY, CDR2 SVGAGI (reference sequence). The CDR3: CARGLGAKNIQYF. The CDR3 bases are TGTGCCAGGGGCCTGGGAGCCAAAAACATTCAGTACTTT.

The CDR3 here is CASSRTGGQETQYF. CDR3 DNA sequence: TGTGCCAGCAGCCGGACAGGGGGCCAAGAGACGCAGTACTTC. The V and J genes are TRBV6-1 and TRBJ2-3, with TRBD1 matching 11 bases. The assigned J gene may be wrong: the sequence end matches TRBJ2-7 better. Looked up from germline, CDR1 is MNHNS and CDR2 is SASEGT. The CDR3 extends over 14 amino acids.

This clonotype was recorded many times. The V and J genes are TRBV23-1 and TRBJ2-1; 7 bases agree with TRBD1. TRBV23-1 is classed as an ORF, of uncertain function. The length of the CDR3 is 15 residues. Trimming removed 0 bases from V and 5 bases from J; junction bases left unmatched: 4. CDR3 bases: TGCGCCAGCAGTCAATCGAGACAGGGTCACAATGAGCAGTTCTTC. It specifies CASSQSRQGHNEQFF.

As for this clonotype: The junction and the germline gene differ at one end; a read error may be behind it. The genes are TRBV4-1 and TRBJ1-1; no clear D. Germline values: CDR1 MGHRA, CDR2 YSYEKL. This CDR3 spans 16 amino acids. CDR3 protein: CGSSQVKRGVGTEAFF. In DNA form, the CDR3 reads TGCGGCAGCAGCCAAGTTAAACGTGGAGTTGGCACTGAAGCTTTCTTT.

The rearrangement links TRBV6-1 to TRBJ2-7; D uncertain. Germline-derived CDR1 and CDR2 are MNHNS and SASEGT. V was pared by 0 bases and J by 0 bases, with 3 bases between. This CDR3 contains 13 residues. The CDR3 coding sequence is TGTGCCAGCAGTGAAGCGGTCTCCTACGAGCAGTACTTC. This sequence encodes CASSEAVSYEQYF.

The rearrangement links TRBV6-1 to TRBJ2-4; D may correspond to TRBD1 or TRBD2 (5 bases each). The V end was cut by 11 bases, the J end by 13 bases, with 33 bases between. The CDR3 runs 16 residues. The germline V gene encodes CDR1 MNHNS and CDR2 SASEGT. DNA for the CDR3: TGTGCCTGCCGCGCTACGGGGCAGCGAGCCAAAGACACGCAGTACTTC. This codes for CACRATGQRAKDTQYF.

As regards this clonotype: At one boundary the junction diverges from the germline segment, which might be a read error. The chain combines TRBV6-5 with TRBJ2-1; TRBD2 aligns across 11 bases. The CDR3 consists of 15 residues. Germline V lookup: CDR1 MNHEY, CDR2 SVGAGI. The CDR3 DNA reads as TGTGCCAGCAGATTCTCCGGGACTAGCGGCAATACGCAGTTCTTT. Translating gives CASRFSGTSGNTQFF.

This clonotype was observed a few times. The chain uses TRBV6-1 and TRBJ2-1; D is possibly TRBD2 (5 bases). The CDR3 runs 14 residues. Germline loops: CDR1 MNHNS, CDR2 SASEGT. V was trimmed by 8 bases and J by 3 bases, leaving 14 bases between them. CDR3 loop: CASGPSSNYNEQFF. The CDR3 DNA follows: TGTGCCAGCGGCCCCTCTAGCAACTACAATGAGCAGTTCTTC.

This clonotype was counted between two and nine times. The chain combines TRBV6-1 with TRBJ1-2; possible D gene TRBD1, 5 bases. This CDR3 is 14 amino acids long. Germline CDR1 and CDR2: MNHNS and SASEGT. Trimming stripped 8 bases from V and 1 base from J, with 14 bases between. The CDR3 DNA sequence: TGTGCCAGCGAACGGGACGGTGATAACTATGGCTACACCTTC. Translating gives CASERDGDNYGYTF.

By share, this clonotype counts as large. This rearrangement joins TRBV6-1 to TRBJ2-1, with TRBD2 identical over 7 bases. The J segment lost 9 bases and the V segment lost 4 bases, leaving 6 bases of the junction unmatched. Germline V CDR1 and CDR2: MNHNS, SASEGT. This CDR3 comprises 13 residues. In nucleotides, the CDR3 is TGTGCCAGCAGTGTGGGAGGGTTTGGTGAGCAGTTCTTC. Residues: CASSVGGFGEQFF.

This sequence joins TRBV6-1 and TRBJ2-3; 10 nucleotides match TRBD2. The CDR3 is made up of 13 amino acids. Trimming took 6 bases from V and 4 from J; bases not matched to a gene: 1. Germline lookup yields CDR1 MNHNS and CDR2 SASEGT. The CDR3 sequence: CASRAGGADTQYF. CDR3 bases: TGTGCCAGCAGAGCGGGAGGGGCAGATACGCAGTATTTT.

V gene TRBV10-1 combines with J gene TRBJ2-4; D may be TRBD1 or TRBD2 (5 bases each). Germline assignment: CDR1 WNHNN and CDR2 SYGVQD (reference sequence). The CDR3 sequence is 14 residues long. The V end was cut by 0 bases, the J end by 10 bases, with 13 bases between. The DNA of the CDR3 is TGCGCCAGCAGTGAGTCGACTCTGGGGGATATTCAGTACTTC. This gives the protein CASSESTLGDIQYF.

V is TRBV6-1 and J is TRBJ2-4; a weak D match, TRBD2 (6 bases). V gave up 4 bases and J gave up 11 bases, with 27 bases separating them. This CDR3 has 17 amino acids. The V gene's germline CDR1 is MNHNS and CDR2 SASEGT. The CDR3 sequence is CASSAGLAGRQEGFQYF. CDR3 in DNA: TGTGCCAGCAGTGCGGGGCTGGCGGGGCGACAAGAAGGGTTTCAGTACTTC.

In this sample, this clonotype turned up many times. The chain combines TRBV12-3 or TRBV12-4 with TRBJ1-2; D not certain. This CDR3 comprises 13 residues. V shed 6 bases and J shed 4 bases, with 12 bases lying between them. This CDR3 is CASSPDGSYGYTF. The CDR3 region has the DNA TGTGCCAGCAGCCCCGACGGGTCCTATGGCTACACCTTC.

CDR3 residues: CASSQAVNTNNEQFF. As DNA, the CDR3 is TGTGCCAGCAGCCAAGCTGTAAACACCAACAATGAGCAGTTCTTC. J is TRBJ2-1 and V is TRBV4-2, with unresolved D. Germline V CDR1 and CDR2: LGHNA, YNFKEQ. V was cut by 1 base and J by 5 bases, with 12 bases left in between. This CDR3 has 15 amino acids.

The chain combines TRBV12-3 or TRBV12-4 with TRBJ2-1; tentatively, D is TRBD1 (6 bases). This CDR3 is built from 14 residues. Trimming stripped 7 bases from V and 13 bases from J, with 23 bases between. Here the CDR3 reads CASIGGPNQETQFF. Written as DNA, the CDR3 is TGTGCCAGCATAGGGGGACCAAACCAAGAGACCCAGTTCTTC.

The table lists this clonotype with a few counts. The CDR3 reads CASSWTGNDEQYF. As DNA, the CDR3 is TGTGCCAGCAGTTGGACAGGGAACGATGAGCAGTATTTT. The chain couples TRBV6-5 to TRBJ2-3, with 8 bases identical to TRBD1. V was pared by 4 bases and J by 11 bases, with 8 bases of the junction left unmatched. The germline V gene has CDR1 MNHEY and CDR2 SVGAGI. The CDR3 runs 13 residues.

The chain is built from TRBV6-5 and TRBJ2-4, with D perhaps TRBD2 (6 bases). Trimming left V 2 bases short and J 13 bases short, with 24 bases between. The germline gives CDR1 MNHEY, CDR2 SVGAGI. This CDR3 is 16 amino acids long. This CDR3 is CASSYGRRGAKNTQYF. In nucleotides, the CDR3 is TGTGCCAGCAGTTACGGGAGGAGGGGAGCCAAAAACACGCAGTACTTC.